This TCR beta chain was retrieved from a study of blood T cell repertoires in COVID-19 (dated by TCRdb to the early 2020s). Context from the whole study: ImmuneRACE Cohort 3 recovered participants were defined by two consecutive negative NP/OP PCR tests, healthcare professional clearance, or symptom resolution. Where available, HLA class I and class II types were obtained from metadata supplied by the sample provider rather than from assay-based typing. Samples covering the acute and convalescent phases of COVID-19 were provided by collaborators in the United States, Italy and Spain. The repertoires were released in a freely available public database intended as a resource for research on the immune response to SARS-CoV-2. The prospective study material was composed of cDNA or gDNA derived from T cells, B-cell-depleted T cells, or PBMCs. The dataset comprised deeply sampled blood TCRbeta repertoires from subjects exposed to, actively infected with, or recovered from COVID-19. Samples came from the ongoing ImmuneRACE study (first 160 participants) plus 1,254 subjects from 6 global collaborators. The sample metadata nearly always contained a de-identified subject ID, COVID-19 status, age in years and sex. Study-wide conclusions, independent of this receptor: The amount of clinical and demographic metadata varied by source and participant and was provided uncurated.

A remark on this clone: Its cognate antigen has yet to be identified. Base qualities were left out, and no much larger clone turns up one base away.

The germline V gene (reference sequence) sets CDR1 to DFQATT and CDR2 to SNEGSKA. V has 3 bases trimmed and J has 0 bases trimmed; junction bases matching no gene number 4. Spanning cysteine to phenylalanine, the CDR3 consists of 14 amino acids. The retained sequence is limited to the CDR3, 42 bases, with the frame set at the first base. In the prospective study, participants were roughly 18 to 95 years old, resided in fewer than 25 geographic areas of the United States, and were enrolled through a virtual design. In the prospective study, cohorts were assigned on the basis of participant-reported clinical history obtained from a screening survey and a study questionnaire. Mobile phlebotomists in the prospective study collected whole blood, serum and a nasopharyngeal or oropharyngeal swab from every participant. Additional blood draws and questionnaires over an approximately 2-month period could optionally be provided by prospective study participants. Prospective study blood samples were shipped either frozen or at room temperature before DNA extraction.

The immunoSEQ Assay, a bias-controlled multiplex PCR, was used to amplify TCRbeta CDR3 regions from genomic DNA. Under the source paper's analysis protocol: Nucleated cell counts per sample were estimated from amplification of reference gene primers within the assay. Sequence reads were collapsed and filtered to measure the absolute abundance of every unique TCRbeta CDR3 rearrangement. For each sample, productive Simpson clonality was calculated as the square root of Simpson's diversity index across productive rearrangements. The immuneACCESS repertoire file appears here via TCRdb, limited to in-frame rearrangements. These files lack a portion of the clones; in checked studies, under half of the deficit traces to unresolved V genes, and the cause of the others is not known. From that table come the V and J calls and clone size; the DNA was used to work out D and trimming. A total of 200,000 to 250,000 clones appear in this sample, roughly nine tenths of them only once. The ten largest clones capture approximately 2.8% of the sample.

Sample: PBMCs or T cells enriched from blood (not recorded which). Here the chain combines TRBV20-1 and TRBJ2-7; 8 of the junction bases match TRBD1. The TCR sequence derives from a woman between 45 and 60 years old in a cohort exposed to, infected with or recovered from COVID-19 (not recorded which). The DNA sequence reads TGCAGTGCTAGTACCCAGGGGGCCTCCTACGAGCAGTACTTC. This codes for CSASTQGASYEQYF.